One and the same sample provided the 3 T cell receptor beta chains below, sequenced in a study of regulatory T cells in long-lasting Graves disease. Time point reported: newly diagnosed GD, antithyroid drugs for less than 3 months. Making the TCR library involved RNA that had been extracted from PBMCs. Libraries of TCR beta came from iRepertoire HTBI primers plus Arm-PCR of CDR3 regions. TCRdb passed the multiplex PCR reads through MiXCR, listing each CDR3 protein once. The table has fewer than 550,000 distinct CDR3 sequences, around 15% seen once. The same specimen was also included in a second study, on T cells in Graves' hyperthyroidism and ophthalmopathy.

This sample comprised peripheral blood mononuclear cells (PBMCs), obtained at new diagnosis, from a patient treated with antithyroid drugs. The receptors come from a woman aged 35-65 years with Graves disease.

The chain is built from TRBV29-1 and TRBJ1-4, with TRBD1 identical over 11 bases. The CDR3 covers 13 residues. J lost 8 bases, V lost 6 bases, and 5 bases had no gene match. CDR1 and CDR2 (germline): SQVTM, ANQGSEA. In nucleotides, the CDR3 is TGCAGCGTCGGGACAGGGGGAGGAGAAAAACTGTTTTTT. It yields the protein CSVGTGGGEKLFF.

This clonotype was recorded many times. The chain has TRBV3-1 and TRBJ1-3; D is perhaps TRBD1 (6 bases). Germline CDR1 and CDR2: LGHDT and YNNKEL (reference sequence). The CDR3 covers 15 residues. Trimming removed 1 base at V and 11 bases at J, with 18 bases between. The CDR3 reads CASSQGLGGLGAIYF. For the CDR3, the DNA is TGTGCCAGCAGCCAAGGGCTCGGGGGGCTAGGCGCCATATATTTT.

The chain uses TRBV20-1 and TRBJ1-5, with 8 bases identical to TRBD1. Germline trimming cut 7 bases from V and 7 bases from J; bases unmatched to any gene: 9. CDR1 and CDR2 (germline): DFQATT, SNEGSKA (reference sequence). The CDR3 runs 13 residues. The CDR3 protein is CSVPGQGGQPQHF. In DNA form, the CDR3 reads TGCAGTGTCCCTGGACAGGGCGGGCAGCCCCAGCATTTT.